The clone carrying this T cell receptor (beta chain) was seen at least ten times. The CDR3 is 12 amino acids. Germline assignment: CDR1 GTSNPN and CDR2 SVGIG (reference sequence). Between the trimmed V and J ends, which lost 1 base and 4 bases, there was a span of 5 bases. These data are taken from a study of tumor-infiltrating lymphocytes in primary liver carcinoma. Co-extracting RNA and DNA was done with about 20-34 mg of unsorted bulk tissue as input. The investigators made TCR beta cDNA from 500 ng total RNA, using a constant-region primer. Library construction for TCR beta comprised three nested multiplex PCR rounds performed with slightly modified ARM-PCR. In the first two PCR rounds, TRBV1-TRBV30 forward primers were paired with a C-beta reverse primer, and each round lasted approximately 10 cycles. TCRdb itself ran the multiplex PCR reads through MiXCR, one entry per CDR3 protein. Found here are over 45,000 distinct CDR3 sequences, 71% of them singletons; the top ten hold 25% to 35%.

The TCR originated in a middle-aged man with primary liver carcinoma and hepatitis B virus infection. Sequenced sample: liver tumor tissue from sampling region 5. The subset here: tumor region T5, tumor centre. J is TRBJ2-1 and V is TRBV30; D remains ambiguous. The CDR3 loop reads CAWSGVYNEQFF. DNA for the CDR3: TGTGCCTGGAGTGGGGTGTACAATGAGCAGTTCTTC. Filled out from reference TRBV30 and TRBJ2-1, the complete variable domain reads SQTIHQWPATLVQPVGSPLSLECTVEGTSNPNLYWYRQAAGRGLQLLFYSVGIGQISSEVPQNLSASRPQDRQFILSSKKLLLSDSGFYLCAWSGVYNEQFFGPGTRLTVL.